The 5 T cell receptor beta chains below all came from one sample that was sequenced in a study of Ad26.COV2.S vaccination and SARS-CoV-2 variants. The protocol was immunoSEQ multiplex PCR, while the TCRdb copy is restricted to in-frame clones and leaves out a portion. The sample gives around 400,000 clones, 90% of which show up once; about 12% is in the top ten. Regarding treatment: around 19 received Ad26.COV2.S at low or high dose, single or two shots; several received placebo; per-sample allocation not given. Sampling occurred on day 63 after the first vaccine or placebo injection. Sequences were derived from peripheral blood, sampled in a trial of Ad26.COV2.S vaccine versus placebo. The receptors shown here come from a person between 18 and 60 years old who received the Ad26.COV2.S COVID-19 vaccine or a placebo.

This clone was seen more than once but under ten times. The chain uses TRBV7-2 and TRBJ1-5; D ambiguous. Trimming removed 2 bases from V and 0 bases from J, with 8 bases in between. This CDR3 region has 15 residues. Germline values: CDR1 SGHTA, CDR2 FQGNSA. The CDR3: CASSLFSNSNQPQHF. CDR3 DNA: TGTGCCAGCAGCTTATTCAGCAATAGCAATCAGCCCCAGCATTTT.

This clone has just one count. The chain uses TRBV11-2 and TRBJ2-3; D may correspond to TRBD1 or TRBD2 (5 bases each). The CDR3 covers 15 residues. The germline V gene has CDR1 SGHAT and CDR2 FQNNGV. The germline V and J ends were trimmed by 5 bases and 8 bases, with 20 bases remaining between them. The CDR3 reads CASSTGAAIPSTQYF. CDR3 in DNA: TGTGCCAGCAGCACCGGGGCCGCGATCCCTAGTACGCAGTATTTT. Variable domain in full (rest from reference TRBV11-2 and TRBJ2-3): EAGVAQSPRYKIIEKRQSVAFWCNPISGHATLYWYQQILGQGPKLLIQFQNNGVVDDSQLPKDRFSAERLKGVDSTLKIQPAKLEDSAVYLCASSTGAAIPSTQYFGPGTRLTVL.

CDR3 nucleotide sequence: TGTGCCATCAGTGATTCGGTGGCCGCTAACTATGGCTACACCTTC. Protein sequence: CAISDSVAANYGYTF. The V call is TRBV10-3, the J call TRBJ1-2, with D unclear. The CDR3 contains 15 residues. Trimming pared 3 bases from V and 0 bases from J, leaving 11 bases between. CDR1 ENHRY and CDR2 SYGVKD come from the germline V gene.

The chain joins TRBV4-3 to TRBJ2-1, with 7 bases lining up with TRBD2. Germline assignment: CDR1 LGHNA and CDR2 YSLEER. The trim removed 2 bases at V and 7 bases at J, leaving 11 bases unmatched. This CDR3 is 16 amino acids long. CDR3 nucleotide sequence: TGCGCCAGCAGCCAAAAGTGGGACTATGCTGGGAATGAGCAGTTCTTC. Translated, it gives CASSQKWDYAGNEQFF.

This clone was seen once. The sample carries other DNA sequences with the same CDR3. The chain employs TRBV6-5 and TRBJ2-7; 8 bases are a match to TRBD2. There are 15 residues in the CDR3. With V trimmed by 0 bases and J by 0 bases, 1 base remained unmatched. CDR1 is MNHEY and CDR2 is SVGAGI in the germline V gene. CDR3 in DNA: TGTGCCAGCAGTTACTCAAGCGGGAGCTCCTACGAGCAGTACTTC. Encoded protein: CASSYSSGSSYEQYF.